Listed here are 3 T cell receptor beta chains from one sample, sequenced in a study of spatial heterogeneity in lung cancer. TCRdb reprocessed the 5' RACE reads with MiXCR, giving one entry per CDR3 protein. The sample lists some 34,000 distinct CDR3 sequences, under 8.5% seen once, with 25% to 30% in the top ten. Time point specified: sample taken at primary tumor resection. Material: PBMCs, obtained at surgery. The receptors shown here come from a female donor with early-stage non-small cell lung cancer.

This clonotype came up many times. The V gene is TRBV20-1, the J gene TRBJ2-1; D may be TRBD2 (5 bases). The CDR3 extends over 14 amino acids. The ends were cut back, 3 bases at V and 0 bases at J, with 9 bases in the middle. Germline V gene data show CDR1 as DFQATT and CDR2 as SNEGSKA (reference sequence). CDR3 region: CSASEGSSYNEQFF. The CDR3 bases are TGCAGTGCTAGCGAGGGTTCCTCCTACAATGAGCAGTTCTTC.

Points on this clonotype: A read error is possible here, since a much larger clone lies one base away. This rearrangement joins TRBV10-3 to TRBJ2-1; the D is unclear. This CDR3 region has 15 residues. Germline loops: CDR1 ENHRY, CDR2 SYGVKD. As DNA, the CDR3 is TGTACCATCAGTGAGCTGGAGCCTTCCTACAATGAGCAGTTCTTC. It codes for CTISELEPSYNEQFF.

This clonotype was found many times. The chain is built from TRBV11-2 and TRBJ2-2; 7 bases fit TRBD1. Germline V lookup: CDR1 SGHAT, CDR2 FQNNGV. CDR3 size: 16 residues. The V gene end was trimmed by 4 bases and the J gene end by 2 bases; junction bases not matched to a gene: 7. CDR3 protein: CASSSWTGLNTGELFF. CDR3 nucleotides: TGTGCCAGCAGCTCCTGGACAGGATTAAACACCGGGGAGCTGTTTTTT.